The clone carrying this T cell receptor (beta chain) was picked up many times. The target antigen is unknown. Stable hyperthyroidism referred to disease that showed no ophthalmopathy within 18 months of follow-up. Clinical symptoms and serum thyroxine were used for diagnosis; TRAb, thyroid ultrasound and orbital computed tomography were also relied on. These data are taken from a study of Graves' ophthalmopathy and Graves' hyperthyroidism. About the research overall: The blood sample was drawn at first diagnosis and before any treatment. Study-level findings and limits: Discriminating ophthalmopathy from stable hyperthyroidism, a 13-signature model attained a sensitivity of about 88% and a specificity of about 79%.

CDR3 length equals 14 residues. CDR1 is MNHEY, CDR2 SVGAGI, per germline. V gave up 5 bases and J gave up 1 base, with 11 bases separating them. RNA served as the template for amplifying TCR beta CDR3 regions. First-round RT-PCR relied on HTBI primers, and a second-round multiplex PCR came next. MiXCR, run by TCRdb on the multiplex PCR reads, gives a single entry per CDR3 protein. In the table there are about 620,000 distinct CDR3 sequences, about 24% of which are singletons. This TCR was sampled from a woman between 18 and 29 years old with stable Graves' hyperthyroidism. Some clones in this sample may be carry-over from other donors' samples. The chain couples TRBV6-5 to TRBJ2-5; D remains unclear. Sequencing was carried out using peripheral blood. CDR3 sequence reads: CASSPLDPQETQYF. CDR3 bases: TGTGCCAGCAGTCCGTTGGACCCCCAAGAGACCCAGTACTTC.